This T cell receptor (beta chain) came from a study of cytomegalovirus exposure and HLA in healthy donors. PCR used 60 Vbeta primers and 13 Jbeta primers. Assay used: immunoSEQ multiplex PCR; TCRdb lists only in-frame clones, some missing. Of roughly 110,000 clones listed, about 74% are singletons. The CDR3 loop spans 15 amino acids. V shed 0 bases and J 5 bases; nucleotides not matched to a gene: 5. CDR1 is LGHNA, CDR2 YSLEER, per germline. The material sequenced was PBMCs. The clonotype originates from a middle-aged woman in good health and CMV-seropositive. The chain joins TRBV4-3 to TRBJ1-1; 8 bases line up with TRBD1. CDR3 protein: CASSQDGRGRTEAFF. The CDR3 nucleotides read TGCGCCAGCAGCCAAGATGGCAGGGGGCGGACTGAAGCTTTCTTT.